Included here is one T cell receptor (beta chain) sequence, with context. Described time point: pre-treatment sample, taken before nivolumab and TIL therapy. The tumor samples were excised metastases, mostly pleural nodules or supraclavicular lymph nodes. The libraries were made with immunoSEQ v3. TCRdb's copy holds only in-frame clones and misses some; the assay was immunoSEQ multiplex PCR. The sample shows more than 90,000 clones, approximately 65% of them seen only once. The sample originates from a study of TIL therapy for anti-PD-1-resistant metastatic lung cancer. The CDR3 has 14 residues. The junction had 3 bases not matched to a gene; V was cut back by 4 bases and J by 2 bases. Germline values: CDR1 SNHLY, CDR2 FYNNEI.

The rearrangement links TRBV2 to TRBJ2-7, with TRBD2 matching 9 bases. The sequence was collected from a person aged 25 to 85 with non-small cell lung cancer. Sequencing was performed on tumor tissue, taken at baseline. CDR3 loop: CASSAAGGAYEQYF. The DNA for the CDR3 is TGTGCCAGCAGTGCGGCGGGAGGGGCCTACGAGCAGTACTTC.